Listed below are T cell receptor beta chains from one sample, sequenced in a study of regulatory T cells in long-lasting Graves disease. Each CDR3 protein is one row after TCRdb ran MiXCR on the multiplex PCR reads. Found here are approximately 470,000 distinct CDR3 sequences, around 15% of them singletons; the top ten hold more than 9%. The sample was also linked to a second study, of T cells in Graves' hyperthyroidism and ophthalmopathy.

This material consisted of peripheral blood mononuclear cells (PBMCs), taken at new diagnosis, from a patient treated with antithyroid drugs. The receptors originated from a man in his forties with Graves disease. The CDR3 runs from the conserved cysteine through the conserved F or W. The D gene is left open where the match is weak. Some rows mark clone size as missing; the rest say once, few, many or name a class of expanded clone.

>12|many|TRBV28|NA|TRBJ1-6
CASSLTHSPLHF
TGTGCCAGCAGTTTGACGCATTCACCCCTCCACTTT
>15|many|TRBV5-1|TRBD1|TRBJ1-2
CASGLPGQRTSGYTF
TGCGCCAGCGGGTTACCGGGACAGCGGACTTCTGGCTACACCTTC
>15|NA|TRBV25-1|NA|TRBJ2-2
CASRPTVANTGELFF
TGTGCCAGCAGGCCTACGGTCGCGAACACCGGGGAGCTGTTTTTT
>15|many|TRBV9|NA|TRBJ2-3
CASSVRQSSTDTQYF
TGTGCCAGCAGCGTCCGACAGTCTAGCACAGATACGCAGTATTTT
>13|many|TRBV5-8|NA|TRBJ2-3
CASSSGAGDTQYF
TGTGCCAGCAGCTCGGGGGCCGGAGATACGCAGTATTTT
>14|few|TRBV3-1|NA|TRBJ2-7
CASSQDLAQNEQYF
TGTGCCAGCAGCCAAGATTTGGCCCAAAACGAGCAGTACTTC
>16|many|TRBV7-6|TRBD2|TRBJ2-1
CASSLAPAGATNEQFF
TGTGCCAGCAGCTTAGCGCCAGCGGGAGCGACGAATGAGCAGTTCTTC
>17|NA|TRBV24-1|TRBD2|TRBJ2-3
CATSDRGLAGFTDTQYF
TGTGCCACCAGTGACCGGGGACTAGCGGGGTTCACAGATACGCAGTATTTT
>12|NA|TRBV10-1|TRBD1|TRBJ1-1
CASSKGATEAFF
TGCGCCAGCAGTAAGGGGGCTACTGAAGCTTTCTTT
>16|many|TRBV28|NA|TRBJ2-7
CASRPLFPGYPYEQYF
TGTGCCAGCAGACCTCTTTTTCCGGGGTATCCCTACGAGCAGTACTTC
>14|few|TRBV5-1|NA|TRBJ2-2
CASRPFRDTGELFF
TGCGCCAGCAGACCCTTTCGGGACACCGGGGAGCTGTTTTTT
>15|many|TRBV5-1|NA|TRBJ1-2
CASSPRRVESYGYTF
TGCGCCAGCAGCCCCAGGAGGGTAGAATCCTATGGCTACACCTTC
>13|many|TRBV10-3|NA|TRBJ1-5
CAISQGLDQPQHF
TGTGCCATCAGCCAGGGGCTGGACCAGCCCCAGCATTTT
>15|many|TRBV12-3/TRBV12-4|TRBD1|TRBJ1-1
CASSRKTGMNTEAFF
TGTGCCAGCAGTCGAAAGACAGGGATGAACACTGAAGCTTTCTTT
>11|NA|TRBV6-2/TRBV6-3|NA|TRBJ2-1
CASSAWGEQFF
TGTGCCAGCAGTGCATGGGGGGAGCAGTTCTTC
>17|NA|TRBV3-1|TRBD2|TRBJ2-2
CASSPIGSSGDTGELFF
TGTGCCAGCAGCCCCATCGGATCTAGCGGGGACACCGGGGAGCTGTTTTTT
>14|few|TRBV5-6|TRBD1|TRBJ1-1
CASSSTTDRVGAFF
TGTGCCAGCAGCTCGACCACGGACAGGGTGGGAGCTTTCTTT
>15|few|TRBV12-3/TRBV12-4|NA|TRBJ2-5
CASSLGDKTLETQYF
TGTGCCAGCAGTTTGGGGGACAAGACGCTAGAGACCCAGTACTTC
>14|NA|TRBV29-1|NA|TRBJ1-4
CSAGGGSVNEKLFF
TGCAGCGCCGGTGGGGGGTCCGTTAATGAAAAACTGTTTTTT
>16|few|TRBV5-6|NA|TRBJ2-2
CASSFPPGANTGELFF
TGTGCCAGCAGCTTCCCGCCAGGGGCGAACACCGGGGAGCTGTTTTTT
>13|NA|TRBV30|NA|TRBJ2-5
CAWSVQAQETQYF
TGTGCCTGGAGTGTACAGGCACAAGAGACCCAGTACTTC
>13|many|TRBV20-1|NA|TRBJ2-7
CSARELDGYEQYF
TGCAGTGCTAGAGAATTGGATGGGTACGAGCAGTACTTC
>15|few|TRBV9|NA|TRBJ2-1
CASSVASTVRDEQFF
TGTGCCAGCAGCGTAGCTTCGACAGTCCGCGATGAGCAGTTCTTC
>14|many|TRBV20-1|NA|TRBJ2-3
CSAPDYTHTDTQYF
TGCAGTGCCCCGGACTATACACACACAGATACGCAGTATTTT
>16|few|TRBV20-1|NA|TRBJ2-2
CSARPVRGGNTGELFF
TGCAGTGCTAGACCCGTAAGAGGCGGGAACACCGGGGAGCTGTTTTTT
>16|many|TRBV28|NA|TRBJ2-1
CASSPTLSGTYNEQFF
TGTGCCAGCAGCCCTACCTTAAGCGGAACCTACAATGAGCAGTTCTTC
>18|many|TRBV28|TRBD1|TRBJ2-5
CASSSSPRRQGYQETQYF
TGTGCCAGCAGTTCCAGCCCCCGCCGACAGGGGTACCAAGAGACCCAGTACTTC
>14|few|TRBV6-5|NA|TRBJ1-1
CASSHSTRGTEAFF
TGTGCCAGCAGCCACTCGACCCGGGGCACTGAAGCTTTCTTT
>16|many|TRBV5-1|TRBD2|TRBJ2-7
CASSPRTSGRADEQYF
TGCGCCAGCAGCCCCAGGACTAGCGGGAGGGCCGACGAGCAGTACTTC
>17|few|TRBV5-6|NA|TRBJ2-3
CASSFIIGQGFPDTQYF
TGTGCCAGCAGCTTTATCATCGGGCAGGGTTTTCCAGATACGCAGTATTTT
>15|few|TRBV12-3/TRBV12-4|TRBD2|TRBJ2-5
CASSLDSGTVETQYF
TGTGCCAGCAGTTTAGACAGCGGGACGGTAGAGACCCAGTACTTC
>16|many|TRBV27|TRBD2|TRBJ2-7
CASSLGGAGGGYEQYF
TGTGCCAGCAGTTTAGGGGGAGCGGGGGGCGGATACGAGCAGTACTTC
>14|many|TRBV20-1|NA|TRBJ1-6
CSARRDGDNSPLHF
TGCAGTGCCCGACGGGACGGTGATAATTCACCCCTCCACTTT
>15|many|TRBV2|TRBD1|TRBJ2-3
CASSSWTGNTDTQYF
TGTGCCAGCAGCTCTTGGACAGGCAACACAGATACGCAGTATTTT
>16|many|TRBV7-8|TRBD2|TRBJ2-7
CASSPTISGRSYEQYF
TGTGCCAGCAGCCCCACAATTAGCGGGAGATCCTACGAGCAGTACTTC
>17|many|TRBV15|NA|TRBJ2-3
CATSRLKGGSTTDTQYF
TGTGCCACCAGCAGACTAAAGGGCGGGTCCACCACAGATACGCAGTATTTT
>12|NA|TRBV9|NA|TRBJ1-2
CASSAGVLGYTF
TGTGCCAGCAGCGCGGGGGTTCTTGGCTACACCTTC
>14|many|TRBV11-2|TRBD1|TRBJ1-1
CASSRDRANTEAFF
TGTGCCAGCAGCCGTGACAGGGCGAACACTGAAGCTTTCTTT
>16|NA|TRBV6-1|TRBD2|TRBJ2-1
CASRMALTSGVREQFF
TGTGCCAGCAGGATGGCGCTGACTAGCGGGGTACGCGAGCAGTTCTTC
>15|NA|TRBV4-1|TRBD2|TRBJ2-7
CASSQVGTSLDEQYF
TGCGCCAGCAGCCAAGTCGGGACTAGTTTGGACGAGCAGTACTTC
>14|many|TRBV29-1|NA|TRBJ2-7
CSVDGVGESYEQYF
TGCAGCGTTGATGGGGTGGGGGAGTCCTACGAGCAGTACTTC
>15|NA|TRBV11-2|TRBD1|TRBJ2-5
CASSLGQGAWETQYF
TGTGCCAGCAGCTTAGGACAGGGGGCGTGGGAGACCCAGTACTTC
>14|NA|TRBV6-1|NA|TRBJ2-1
CASSTEGPYNEQFF
TGTGCCAGCAGTACAGAGGGCCCCTACAATGAGCAGTTCTTC
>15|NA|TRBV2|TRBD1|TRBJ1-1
CASRIAGTGGTEAFF
TGTGCCAGCAGGATCGCCGGGACAGGGGGGACTGAAGCTTTCTTT
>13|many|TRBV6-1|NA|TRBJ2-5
CASSRDRLEPQYF
TGTGCCAGCAGTCGCGACAGGCTGGAACCCCAGTACTTC
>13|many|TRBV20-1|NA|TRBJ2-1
CSAPEGSYNEQFF
TGCAGTGCGCCCGAGGGCTCCTACAATGAGCAGTTCTTC
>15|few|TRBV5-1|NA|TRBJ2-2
CASSLAPGKGGELFF
TGCGCCAGCAGCTTAGCACCAGGGAAAGGCGGGGAGCTGTTTTTT
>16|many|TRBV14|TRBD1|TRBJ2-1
CASRPFRGTGSNEQFF
TGTGCCAGCAGGCCCTTCCGGGGGACAGGGAGCAATGAGCAGTTCTTC
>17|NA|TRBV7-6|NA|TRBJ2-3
CASSSIWGGPSTDTQYF
TGTGCCAGCAGCTCAATATGGGGAGGACCTAGCACAGATACGCAGTATTTT
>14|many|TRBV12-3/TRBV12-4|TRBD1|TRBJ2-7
CASTRDRGLYEQYF
TGTGCCAGCACCAGGGACAGGGGGCTCTACGAGCAGTACTTC
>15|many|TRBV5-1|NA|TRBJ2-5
CASSLSGLSQETQYF
TGCGCCAGCAGCTTGTCCGGATTGTCACAAGAGACCCAGTACTTC
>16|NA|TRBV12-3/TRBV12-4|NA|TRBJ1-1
CASSFSGTHRGTEAFF
TGTGCCAGCAGTTTTTCTGGGACTCACCGGGGTACTGAAGCTTTCTTT
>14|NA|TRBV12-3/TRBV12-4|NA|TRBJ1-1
CASIRGDMNTEAFF
TGTGCCAGCATCCGGGGCGACATGAACACTGAAGCTTTCTTT